This TCR beta chain was identified in a study of beta chain features in type 1 diabetes. Whole-study context: Sorted cells from all samples, numbering approximately 100 million, were examined.

Study outcomes and limitations: VDJ junctions in type 1 diabetes patients carried more deletions and fewer insertions.

The CDR3 has 15 residues. In germline, CDR1 is MNHEY, CDR2 SVGAGI. The V end was cut by 5 bases, the J end by 0 bases, with 13 bases between. Expressed TCRB transcripts were sequenced, since all the RNA that had been isolated was reverse transcribed. Samples of naive, central memory and regulatory T cells yielded a mean of around 3.4 million reads. Profiled with immunoSEQ multiplex PCR; TCRdb holds only in-frame clones, not every one. Of about half a million clones listed, approximately 10% are singletons. On this clone itself: Its specificity is not known.

This clonotype originated in a woman in her late teens or twenties in good health. The rearrangement links TRBV6-5 to TRBJ1-1; a possible D gene is TRBD1 (5 bases). Sequenced input: naive CD4+ T cells from blood. The CDR3 region is CASSVRQHLNTEAFF. The DNA for the CDR3 is TGTGCCAGCAGTGTACGACAGCACCTGAACACTGAAGCTTTCTTT.